This T cell receptor beta chain was documented in a study of T cells expressing NK-cell markers. In the study overall: Sorted CD3+CD56-NKG2C+, CD3+CD56+NKG2C- and CD3+CD56+NKG2C+ T cells were the source of the TCR beta repertoires.

Following a re-call of the 5' RACE reads, TCRdb has one entry per CDR3 protein and lacks DNA. The sample is made up of roughly 430,000 distinct CDR3 sequences, and the top ten hold about 7.3% of it. As to this clonotype: Its antigen is currently unknown.

Study results and limitations: The CD3+CD56-NKG2C+ fraction of a handful of donors was likewise dominated by these clonotypes.

Material: blood T cells: a sorted CD56 or NKG2C T cell subset, CD4+ or CD8+ T cells, or bulk PBMC T cells (not recorded which). The clonotype was recovered from a woman between 18 and 75 years old in good health.

The CDR3 here is CASSSEGLDNEQFF. The rearrangement joins TRBV5-1 to TRBJ2-1; TCRdb picks TRBD2, but there is no DNA to check that call. Germline V gene data show CDR1 as SGHRS and CDR2 as YFSETQ. The CDR3 is made up of 14 amino acids. The full variable domain, completed using reference TRBV5-1 and TRBJ2-1, is KAGVTQTPRYLIKTRGQQVTLSCSPISGHRSVSWYQQTPGQGLQFLFEYFSETQRNKGNFPGRFSGRQFSNSRSEMNVSTLELGDSALYLCASSSEGLDNEQFFGPGTRLTVL.